The 18 T cell receptor beta chains presented below share a single source sample, sequenced in a study of cytomegalovirus exposure and HLA in healthy donors. Primers included in the PCR were 60 Vbeta and 13 Jbeta primers. Profiling relied on immunoSEQ multiplex PCR, and the TCRdb table lists in-frame clones only, not all of them. The data contain approximately 180,000 clones, roughly an eighth of them singletons. The material sequenced was PBMCs. The receptors stem from a man aged 50 to 59 in good health and CMV-seropositive.

This clone came up a few times. The chain joins TRBV6-5 to TRBJ1-2; 8 positions agree with TRBD1. CDR1 and CDR2 from the germline V gene are MNHEY and SVGAGI. Trimming at V came to 6 bases and at J to 6 bases, leaving 3 bases not matched to a gene. The CDR3 totals 12 residues. The CDR3 loop reads CASRAGGNGYTF. CDR3 sequence (DNA): TGTGCCAGCAGGGCAGGGGGCAATGGCTACACCTTC.

The sample holds a few counts of this clone. The chain links TRBV18 to TRBJ2-2; 8 nucleotides align to TRBD1. V shed 3 bases and J 5 bases; nucleotides not matched to a gene: 8. The CDR3 is 16 amino acids. Germline loops: CDR1 KGHSH, CDR2 LQKENI. CDR3 bases: TGTGCCAGCTCACCGATAGCAGGGGGCTTAACCGGGGAGCTGTTTTTT. Translated, it gives CASSPIAGGLTGELFF. The full variable domain, its missing parts supplied by reference TRBV18 and TRBJ2-2, is NAGVMQNPRHLVRRRGQEARLRCSPMKGHSHVYWYRQLPEEGLKFMVYLQKENIIDESGMPKERFSAEFPKEGPSILRIQQVVRGDSAAYFCASSPIAGGLTGELFFGEGSRLTVL.

This clone occurred a few times. This chain uses TRBV25-1 with TRBJ1-5; a possible D gene is TRBD1 (6 bases). V was pared by 4 bases and J by 0 bases, with 7 bases between. Looked up from germline, CDR1 is MGHDK and CDR2 is SYGVNS. There are 14 residues in the CDR3. The CDR3 DNA follows: TGTGCCAGCAGTGGGACAGTTAGCAATCAGCCCCAGCATTTT. Translation: CASSGTVSNQPQHF.

J is TRBJ1-1 and V is TRBV28; D is ambiguous. Germline V lookup: CDR1 MDHEN, CDR2 SYDVKM. V lost 4 bases to trimming and J lost 4 bases, with 4 bases between them. The CDR3 totals 11 residues. The CDR3 sequence: CASSSSTEAFF. CDR3 coding DNA: TGTGCCAGCAGTTCATCCACTGAAGCTTTCTTT.

Details on this clone: Other DNA sequences in the sample encode the same CDR3. This chain joins TRBV15 and TRBJ1-1, with 9 bases that match TRBD1. In germline, CDR1 is LNHNV, CDR2 YYDKDF (reference sequence). The CDR3 sequence is 13 residues long. The trim removed 3 bases at V and 4 bases at J, leaving 0 bases unmatched. The CDR3 bases are TGTGCCACCAGCAGGGACAGGGGCACTGAAGCTTTCTTT. Translated: CATSRDRGTEAFF.

The rearrangement uses TRBV7-2 and TRBJ1-2; no firm D call. Trimming cost V 5 bases and J 5 bases, with 3 bases left between them. There are 10 residues in the CDR3. Germline V gives CDR1 SGHTA, CDR2 FQGNSA. As DNA, the CDR3 is TGTGCCAGCAGCCAATATGGCTACACCTTC. Translation gives CASSQYGYTF.

This clone came up a few times. The CDR3 spells CASSKWGDTGELFF. In DNA form, the CDR3 reads TGTGCCAGCAGCAAATGGGGGGACACCGGGGAGCTGTTTTTT. The V gene is TRBV21-1, the J gene TRBJ2-2; the D call in the table, TRBD2, was not verified against the DNA. TRBV21-1 is a documented pseudogene. This CDR3 region has 14 residues.

The chain uses TRBV28 and TRBJ2-4, with TRBD2 as a possible D gene (6 bases). V gave up 8 bases and J gave up 3 bases, with 11 bases separating them. Germline CDR1 MDHEN, CDR2 SYDVKM. CDR3 length equals 13 residues. The DNA for the CDR3 is TGTGCCAGCCGACCGGGAGTCAAAAACATTCAGTACTTC. Residues: CASRPGVKNIQYF.

This chain connects TRBV28 to TRBJ1-1, with a weak D call TRBD1 (5 bases). Trimming cost V 8 bases and J 0 bases, with 16 bases left between them. The CDR3 sequence is 15 residues long. Germline-derived CDR1 and CDR2 are MDHEN and SYDVKM. The CDR3 sequence: CASRNAGRLNTEAFF. The CDR3 nucleotides are TGTGCCAGCCGTAATGCGGGACGGCTGAACACTGAAGCTTTCTTT.

This clone has more than one count but fewer than ten. V usage is TRBV4-2 and J usage is TRBJ2-1, with a tentative D call TRBD1 (5 bases). CDR1 and CDR2 from the germline V gene are LGHNA and YNFKEQ. CDR3 length: 16 amino acids. V was cut by 0 bases and J by 9 bases, with 18 bases left in between. DNA for the CDR3: TGTGCCAGCAGCCAAGATGGAAAGGGGCCCTCGTCTGAGCAGTTCTTC. It encodes CASSQDGKGPSSEQFF.

The chain uses TRBV19 and TRBJ2-1; no clear D. Trimming left V 3 bases short and J 4 bases short, with 7 bases between. CDR3 size: 13 residues. CDR1 LNHDA and CDR2 SQIVND come from the germline V gene (reference sequence). CDR3: CASSMRQYNEQFF. As DNA, the CDR3 is TGTGCCAGTAGTATGAGGCAGTACAATGAGCAGTTCTTC.

Here the CDR3 reads CASRMGRSNSPLHF. The CDR3 DNA is TGTGCCAGCAGGATGGGCCGCAGCAATTCACCCCTCCACTTT. The gene calls are TRBV2 and TRBJ1-6; D remains ambiguous. V was shortened by 6 bases and J by 7 bases, with 13 bases between the two germline ends. CDR1 is SNHLY and CDR2 is FYNNEI in the germline V gene. This CDR3 contains 14 residues.

This clone was counted between two and nine times. Just one base apart from a much larger clone, this may be a read error. The chain links TRBV5-5 to TRBJ1-1; TRBD1 might be the D (6 bases). CDR3 length: 13 residues. V lost 5 bases and J lost 1, with 9 bases in between. The germline V gene has CDR1 SGHKS and CDR2 YYEKEE (reference sequence). The CDR3 spells CASSQDRNTEAFF. The DNA for the CDR3 is TGTGCCAGCAGTCAGGACAGGAACACTGAAGCTTTCTTT.

This chain connects TRBV4-1 to TRBJ2-6, with 8 positions matching TRBD1. The CDR3 is made up of 18 amino acids. The trim removed 0 bases at V and 0 bases at J, leaving 4 bases unmatched. Germline CDR1 MGHRA, CDR2 YSYEKL. The chain's CDR3 is CASSQDGRGPSGANVLTF. DNA for the CDR3: TGCGCCAGCAGCCAAGATGGCAGGGGGCCCTCTGGGGCCAACGTCCTGACTTTC.

This clone came up a few times. The genes are TRBV7-3 and TRBJ2-2, with D possibly TRBD1 on 6 matching bases. The germline V gene has CDR1 SGHTA and CDR2 FQGTGA. This CDR3 is 15 amino acids long. Trimming took 5 bases from V and 6 from J, leaving 16 bases between them. The CDR3 DNA reads as TGTGCCAGCAGCACCGAATTTCCAGGGGCCGGGGAGCTGTTTTTT. It specifies CASSTEFPGAGELFF.

This clone appeared a few times. This chain connects TRBV2 to TRBJ1-2, with D maybe TRBD1 (5 bases). CDR1 and CDR2 (germline): SNHLY, FYNNEI. This CDR3 region has 14 residues. The ends were cut back, 0 bases at V and 4 bases at J, with 9 bases in the middle. The CDR3 sequence: CASSEAGQGYGYTF. CDR3 sequence (DNA): TGTGCCAGCAGTGAAGCGGGGCAGGGCTATGGCTACACCTTC.

The chain combines TRBV11-2 with TRBJ2-1; D is possibly TRBD2 (6 bases). The V gene lost 3 bases and the J gene lost 5 bases, with 14 bases spanning the gap. CDR3 size: 15 residues. CDR1 and CDR2 (germline): SGHAT, FQNNGV. CDR3 DNA sequence: TGTGCCAGCAGCTTCGCGGGGATTAGTGACAATGAGCAGTTCTTC. This codes for CASSFAGISDNEQFF. Looking up the rest from reference TRBV11-2 and TRBJ2-1 gives the full variable domain: EAGVAQSPRYKIIEKRQSVAFWCNPISGHATLYWYQQILGQGPKLLIQFQNNGVVDDSQLPKDRFSAERLKGVDSTLKIQPAKLEDSAVYLCASSFAGISDNEQFFGPGTRLTVL.

The chain employs TRBV6-1 and TRBJ2-7, with TRBD1 matching over 8 bases. Germline V gene sequence: CDR1 MNHNS, CDR2 SASEGT. V dropped 1 base and J dropped 8; count of bases not matched to a gene: 4. CDR3 size: 13 residues. The CDR3 spells CASSEGQGAKQYF. The CDR3 nucleotides are TGTGCCAGCAGTGAAGGGCAGGGGGCTAAGCAGTACTTC.